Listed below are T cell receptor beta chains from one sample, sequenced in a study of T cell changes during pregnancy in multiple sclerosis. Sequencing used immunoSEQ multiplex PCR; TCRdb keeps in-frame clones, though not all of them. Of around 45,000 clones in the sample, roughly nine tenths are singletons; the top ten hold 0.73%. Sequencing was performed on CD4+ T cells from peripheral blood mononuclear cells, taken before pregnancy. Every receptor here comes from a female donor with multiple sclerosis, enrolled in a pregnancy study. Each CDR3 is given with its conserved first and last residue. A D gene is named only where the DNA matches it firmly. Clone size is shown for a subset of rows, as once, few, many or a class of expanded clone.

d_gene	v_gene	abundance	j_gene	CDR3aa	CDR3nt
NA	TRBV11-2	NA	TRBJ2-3	CASSFLVDTQYF	TGTGCCAGCAGCTTCCTTGTAGATACGCAGTATTTT
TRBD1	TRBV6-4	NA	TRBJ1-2	CASSDSRGRGYTF	TGTGCCAGCAGTGACAGCAGGGGGCGAGGCTACACCTTC
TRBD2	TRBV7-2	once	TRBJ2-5	CASSSGTTQETQYF	TGTGCCAGCAGCTCCGGGACTACGCAAGAGACCCAGTACTTC
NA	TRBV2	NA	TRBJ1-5	CASTGIEIGQPQHF	TGTGCCAGCACGGGAATAGAAATCGGTCAGCCCCAGCATTTT
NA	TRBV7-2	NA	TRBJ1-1	CASSPQSLGGTEAFF	TGTGCCAGCAGCCCTCAGTCCCTGGGGGGTACTGAAGCTTTCTTT
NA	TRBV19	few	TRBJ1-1	CASNPSGVSTEAFF	TGTGCCAGTAACCCGTCCGGGGTATCAACTGAAGCTTTCTTT
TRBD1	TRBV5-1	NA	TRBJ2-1	CASSLKQGADDEQFF	TGCGCCAGCAGCTTGAAGCAGGGGGCGGACGATGAGCAGTTCTTC
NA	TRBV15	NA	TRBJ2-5	CATSRRTVETQYF	TGTGCCACCAGCAGACGGACAGTTGAGACCCAGTACTTC
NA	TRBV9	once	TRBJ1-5	CASSLSGFGNQPQHF	TGTGCCAGCAGCTTGTCAGGTTTTGGCAATCAGCCCCAGCATTTT
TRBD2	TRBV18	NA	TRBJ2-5	CASSPQTSGGSQETQYF	TGTGCCAGCTCACCACAGACTAGCGGGGGATCCCAAGAGACCCAGTACTTC
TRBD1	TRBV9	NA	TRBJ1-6	CASSVGVGGSNSPLHF	TGTGCCAGCAGCGTAGGAGTAGGGGGCTCGAATTCACCCCTCCACTTT
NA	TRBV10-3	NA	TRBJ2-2	CAIRKGQNTGELFF	TGTGCCATCAGAAAGGGACAGAACACCGGGGAGCTGTTTTTT
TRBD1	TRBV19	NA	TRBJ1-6	CASSARQGPDSPLHF	TGTGCCAGTAGTGCCCGACAGGGACCGGATTCACCCCTCCACTTT
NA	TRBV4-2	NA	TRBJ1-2	CASSQEGVNYGYTF	TGTGCCAGCAGCCAAGAAGGAGTTAACTATGGCTACACCTTC
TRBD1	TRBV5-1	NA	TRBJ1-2	CASSYRQGGYTF	TGCGCCAGCAGCTATCGACAGGGTGGCTACACCTTC
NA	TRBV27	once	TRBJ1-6	CASAFWTDNSPLHF	TGTGCCAGCGCTTTCTGGACAGATAATTCACCCCTCCACTTT
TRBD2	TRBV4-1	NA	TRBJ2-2	CASSQDSGGANTGELFF	TGCGCCAGCAGCCAAGATAGCGGGGGGGCGAACACCGGGGAGCTGTTTTTT
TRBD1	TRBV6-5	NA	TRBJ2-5	CASSYTGDRETQYF	TGTGCCAGCAGTTACACAGGGGACCGAGAGACCCAGTACTTC
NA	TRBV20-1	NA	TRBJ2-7	CSARLVSEQYF	TGCAGTGCTAGACTGGTCAGCGAGCAGTACTTC
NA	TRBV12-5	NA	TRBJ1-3	CASGLSLAGISGSTIYF	TGTGCTAGTGGTTTGTCCCTCGCAGGGATATCTGGAAGCACCATATATTTT
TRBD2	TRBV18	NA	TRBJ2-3	CASSRPTSGGARTDTQYF	TGTGCCAGCTCCCGGCCGACTAGCGGGGGGGCGCGGACAGATACGCAGTATTTT
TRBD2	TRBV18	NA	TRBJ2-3	CASSPLYRGGGTDTQYF	TGTGCCAGCTCACCACTCTACCGCGGGGGGGGCACAGATACGCAGTATTTT
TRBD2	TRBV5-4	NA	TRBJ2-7	CASNYQTSGGNKYF	TGTGCCAGCAACTATCAGACTAGCGGGGGAAATAAGTACTTC
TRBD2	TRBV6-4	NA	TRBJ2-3	CASTVRGGVLDTQYF	TGTGCCAGCACCGTCCGGGGGGGCGTCTTAGATACGCAGTATTTT
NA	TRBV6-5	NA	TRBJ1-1	CASSRTPGEAFF	TGTGCCAGCAGTCGAACACCGGGGGAAGCTTTCTTT
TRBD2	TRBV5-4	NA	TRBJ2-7	CASSLPAGGPNEQYF	TGTGCCAGCAGCTTGCCAGCGGGGGGGCCGAACGAGCAGTACTTC
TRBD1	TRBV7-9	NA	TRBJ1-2	CASSFQGGSPGYTF	TGTGCCAGCAGCTTCCAAGGGGGCTCACCCGGCTACACCTTC
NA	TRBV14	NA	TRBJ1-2	CASSQVRTGVEHGYTF	TGTGCCAGCAGCCAAGTTCGCACCGGGGTAGAACATGGCTACACCTTC
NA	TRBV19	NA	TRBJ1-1	CASSNLNSFMNTEAFF	TGTGCCAGTAGTAATTTAAACAGCTTCATGAACACTGAAGCTTTCTTT
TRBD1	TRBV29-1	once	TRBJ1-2	CSVEEGSGQGDNYGYTF	TGCAGCGTTGAAGAGGGATCGGGACAGGGGGACAACTATGGCTACACCTTC
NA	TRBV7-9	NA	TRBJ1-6	CASSLGSTNSPLHF	TGTGCCAGCAGCTTGGGCAGCACTAATTCACCCCTCCACTTT
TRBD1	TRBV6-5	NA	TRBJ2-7	CASNGGQGNYEQYF	TGTGCCAGCAACGGGGGACAGGGGAATTACGAGCAGTACTTC
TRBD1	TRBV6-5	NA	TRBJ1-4	CASTKRQGYEKLFF	TGTGCCAGCACCAAACGACAGGGGTATGAAAAACTGTTTTTT
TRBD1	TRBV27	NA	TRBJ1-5	CASSLGTGVSNQPQHF	TGTGCCAGCTCTCTTGGGACAGGAGTTAGCAATCAGCCCCAGCATTTT
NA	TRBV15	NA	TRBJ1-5	CATSRDPAQRAQPQHF	TGTGCCACCAGCAGAGACCCAGCCCAGAGGGCTCAGCCCCAGCATTTT
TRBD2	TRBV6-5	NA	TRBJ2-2	CASSYPGGGELFF	TGTGCCAGCAGTTACCCGGGAGGCGGGGAGCTGTTTTTT
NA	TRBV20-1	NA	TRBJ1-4	CSASPGEKLFF	TGCAGTGCTTCTCCAGGTGAAAAACTGTTTTTT
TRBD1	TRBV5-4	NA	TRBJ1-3	CASSPGGLSSGNTIYF	TGTGCCAGCAGCCCAGGGGGCTTGAGCTCTGGAAACACCATATATTTT
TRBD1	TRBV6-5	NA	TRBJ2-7	CASSYQDRGQYEQYF	TGTGCCAGCAGTTATCAAGACAGGGGGCAGTACGAGCAGTACTTC
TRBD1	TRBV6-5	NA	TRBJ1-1	CASRGQGWTEAFF	TGTGCCAGCAGGGGACAGGGTTGGACTGAAGCTTTCTTT
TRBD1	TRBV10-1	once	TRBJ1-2	CASSPGGIGNYGYTF	TGCGCCAGCAGCCCAGGGGGCATTGGAAACTATGGCTACACCTTC
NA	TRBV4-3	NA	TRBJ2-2	CASSRGVTNTGELFF	TGCGCCAGCAGCCGGGGGGTCACAAACACCGGGGAGCTGTTTTTT
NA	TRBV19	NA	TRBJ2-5	CASSMGRGSQETQYF	TGTGCCAGTAGTATGGGGCGGGGAAGCCAAGAGACCCAGTACTTC
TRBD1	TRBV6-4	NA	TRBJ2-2	CASSEQGAIGELFF	TGTGCCAGCAGTGAACAGGGGGCCATCGGGGAGCTGTTTTTT
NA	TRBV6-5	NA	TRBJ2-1	CASRADEGNYNEQFF	TGTGCCAGCAGGGCCGATGAGGGAAACTACAATGAGCAGTTCTTC
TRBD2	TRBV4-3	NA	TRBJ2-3	CASSQEQRGTDTQYF	TGCGCCAGCAGCCAAGAGCAGCGGGGGACAGATACGCAGTATTTT
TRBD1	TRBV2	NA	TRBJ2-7	CASSEAGTAYYEQYF	TGTGCCAGCAGTGAAGCCGGGACAGCTTACTACGAGCAGTACTTC
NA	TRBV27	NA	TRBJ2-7	CASSSRDTAYEQYF	TGTGCCAGCAGTTCCCGGGACACGGCCTACGAGCAGTACTTC